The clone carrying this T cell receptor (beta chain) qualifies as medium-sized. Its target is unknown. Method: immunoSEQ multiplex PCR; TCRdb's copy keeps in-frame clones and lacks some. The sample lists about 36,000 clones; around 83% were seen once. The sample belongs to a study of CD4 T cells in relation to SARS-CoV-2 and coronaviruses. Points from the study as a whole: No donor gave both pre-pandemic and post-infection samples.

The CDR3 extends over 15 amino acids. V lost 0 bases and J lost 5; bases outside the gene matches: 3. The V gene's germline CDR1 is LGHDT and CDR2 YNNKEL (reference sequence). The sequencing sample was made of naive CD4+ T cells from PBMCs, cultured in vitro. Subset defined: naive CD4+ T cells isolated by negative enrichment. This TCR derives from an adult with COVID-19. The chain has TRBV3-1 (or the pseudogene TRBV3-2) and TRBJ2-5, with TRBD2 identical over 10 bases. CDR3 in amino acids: CASSQEKAGGETQYF. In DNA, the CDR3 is TGTGCCAGCAGCCAAGAAAAAGCGGGAGGGGAGACCCAGTACTTC.